This entry lists 12 T cell receptor beta chains sequenced from one sample in a study of cytomegalovirus exposure and HLA in healthy donors. Primers: 60 Vbeta forward and 13 Jbeta reverse. Sequencing was performed with immunoSEQ multiplex PCR; in TCRdb, only in-frame clones are kept and a portion is missing. Listed are nearly 200,000 clones; almost 0.75% falls within the top ten. Material: PBMCs. The receptors derive from a boy younger than 18 in good health and CMV-seronegative.

V usage is TRBV7-9 and J usage is TRBJ2-2, with 7 bases identical to TRBD1. The germline V gene has CDR1 SEHNR and CDR2 FQNEAQ (reference sequence). The CDR3 totals 16 residues. V lost 4 bases to trimming and J lost 0 bases; unmatched junction nucleotides: 5. Written as DNA, the CDR3 is TGTGCCAGCAGCTCAGGGGGACCTTCGAACACCGGGGAGCTGTTTTTT. This gives the protein CASSSGGPSNTGELFF. Combining the CDR3 with reference TRBV7-9 and TRBJ2-2 gives the whole variable domain DTGVSQNPRHKITKRGQNVTFRCDPISEHNRLYWYRQTLGQGPEFLTYFQNEAQLEKSRLLSDRFSAERPKGSFSTLEIQRTEQGDSAMYLCASSSGGPSNTGELFFGEGSRLTVL.

The chain links TRBV28 to TRBJ1-1; 8 nucleotides align to TRBD1. Trimming took 3 bases from V and 3 from J; bases not matched to a gene: 9. The CDR3 totals 16 residues. The germline gives CDR1 MDHEN, CDR2 SYDVKM. This CDR3 is CASSFSPRTGYTEAFF. The CDR3 DNA reads as TGTGCCAGCAGTTTCTCCCCCCGGACAGGGTACACTGAAGCTTTCTTT. Drawing the rest from reference TRBV28 and TRBJ1-1, the complete variable domain is DVKVTQSSRYLVKRTGEKVFLECVQDMDHENMFWYRQDPGLGLRLIYFSYDVKMKEKGDIPEGYSVSREKKERFSLILESASTNQTSMYLCASSFSPRTGYTEAFFGQGTRLTVV.

The chain carries TRBV27 and TRBJ2-6, with 10 bases aligning to TRBD1. Trimming removed 0 bases from V and 0 bases from J; junction bases left unmatched: 5. The CDR3 is 19 amino acids. The germline V gene has CDR1 MNHEY and CDR2 SMNVEV (reference sequence). The CDR3 loop reads CASSLSGQGTGSGANVLTF. The CDR3 DNA is TGTGCCAGCAGTTTATCGGGACAGGGGACGGGCTCTGGGGCCAACGTCCTGACTTTC. Using reference TRBV27 and TRBJ2-6 for the parts outside the CDR3, the full variable domain is EAQVTQNPRYLITVTGKKLTVTCSQNMNHEYMSWYRQDPGLGLRQIYYSMNVEVTDKGDVPEGYKVSRKEKRNFPLILESPSPNQTSLYFCASSLSGQGTGSGANVLTFGAGSRLTVL.

The chain links TRBV2 to TRBJ1-1; D remains unclear. Germline V gives CDR1 SNHLY, CDR2 FYNNEI. The CDR3 loop spans 13 amino acids. Trimming took off 5 bases at V and 1 base at J, with 8 bases between the two ends. CDR3 in DNA: TGTGCCAGCAGTATTAACAGGAACACTGAAGCTTTCTTT. This sequence encodes CASSINRNTEAFF.

V is TRBV5-4 and J is TRBJ1-6; 7 bases are a match to TRBD1. The V and J ends lost 1 base and 5 bases, in that order; junction bases with no gene match: 3. Germline V gene sequence: CDR1 SGHNT, CDR2 YYREEE (reference sequence). The CDR3 sequence is 15 residues long. The CDR3 DNA follows: TGTGCCAGCAGCTTGTCAGGGGGTAATAATTCACCCCTCCACTTT. Translating it yields CASSLSGGNNSPLHF.

The V and J genes are TRBV18 and TRBJ1-2, with 10 bases that match TRBD1. After removal of 8 bases from V and 3 bases from J, the junction contained 6 bases not matched to a gene. Germline assignment: CDR1 KGHSH and CDR2 LQKENI. This CDR3 comprises 14 residues. CDR3 DNA: TGTGCCAGCCACCGCGGGACAGGGGACTATGGCTACACCTTC. Protein product: CASHRGTGDYGYTF.

The chain recombines TRBV19 with TRBJ1-2, with 9 positions matching TRBD1. CDR3 length equals 13 residues. The trim removed 6 bases at V and 5 bases at J, leaving 4 bases unmatched. CDR1 and CDR2 (germline): LNHDA, SQIVND (reference sequence). The CDR3 DNA sequence: TGTGCCAGTAGGGGTGACAGGGGGTATGGCTACACCTTC. Translating it yields CASRGDRGYGYTF.

The chain employs TRBV9 and TRBJ2-7; 7 bases line up with TRBD1. Per the germline V gene, CDR1 is SGDLS and CDR2 is YYNGEE. The CDR3 totals 18 residues. The V segment lost 4 bases and the J segment 3 bases; nucleotides outside the gene matches: 19. The CDR3 bases are TGTGCCAGCAGCCCATGGCCGGGACAGAGAAACCAAATCTACGAGCAGTACTTC. Translating gives CASSPWPGQRNQIYEQYF.

The V gene is TRBV5-4, the J gene TRBJ2-7; 8 nucleotides align to TRBD1. Germline V gene lookup returns CDR1 SGHNT and CDR2 YYREEE (reference sequence). There are 14 residues in the CDR3. After removal of 3 bases from V and 7 bases from J, the junction contained 9 bases not matched to a gene. CDR3 bases: TGTGCCAGCAGCTCGGGACAGGTCCAAGGGGAGCAGTACTTC. It translates to CASSSGQVQGEQYF. Full variable domain (outside the CDR3, taken from reference TRBV5-4 and TRBJ2-7): ETGVTQSPTHLIKTRGQQVTLRCSSQSGHNTVSWYQQALGQGPQFIFQYYREEENGRGNFPPRFSGLQFPNYSSELNVNALELDDSALYLCASSSGQVQGEQYFGPGTRLTVT.

J is TRBJ2-7 and V is TRBV5-5, with TRBD2 identical over 7 bases. Germline V gene sequence: CDR1 SGHKS, CDR2 YYEKEE (reference sequence). The CDR3 spans 12 residues. Losses at the gene ends were 2 bases for V and 7 bases for J; bases not matched to a gene: 3. CDR3 sequence: CASSFWEGEQYF. The CDR3 region has the DNA TGTGCCAGCAGCTTTTGGGAGGGGGAGCAGTACTTC.

This chain uses TRBV19 with TRBJ2-6; D is ambiguous. Deletions cut 6 bases from V and 0 bases from J, with 6 bases between. The CDR3 covers 14 residues. Germline CDR1 LNHDA, CDR2 SQIVND (reference sequence). DNA of the CDR3: TGTGCCAGTAGCTACAGCTCTGGGGCCAACGTCCTGACTTTC. Translation: CASSYSSGANVLTF.

CDR3 nucleotide sequence: TGTGCCAGCAGCACCCAGGGGGGAGTTGGCACTGAAGCTTTCTTT. This encodes CASSTQGGVGTEAFF. The rearrangement joins TRBV6-1 to TRBJ1-1; 7 bases agree with TRBD1. CDR3 length: 15 amino acids. Germline CDR1 reads MNHNS; CDR2 reads SASEGT. J gave up 4 bases and V 6 bases, and 11 bases lay outside the gene matches.